This paragraph covers one T cell receptor beta chain sequence. Antigen: not known. For the second PCR, which ran for roughly 6 to 11 cycles, a sample-barcoded 5' primer and a J-beta primer mix were used. Each CDR3 protein gets one entry after TCRdb re-called the 5' RACE reads with MiXCR. There are 650,000 to 900,000 distinct CDR3 sequences in the sample; 62% occur only once, and about 27% lies in the top ten. The data stem from a study of blood T cells in healthy people across ages. Study as a whole: Researchers report that template switching captured about one barcoded beta molecule per two T cells. Overall study results and limits: Investigators treated diversity estimates from one million T cells as underestimates. Naive CD4+ cells and diversity were both higher in long-lived donors than in aged donors.

The clonotype comes from a man aged 30 to 39 in good health. The source material was blood.

The CDR3 DNA reads TGTGCCAGCAGAGCAGGGAGGGAGGAAAAACTGTTTTTT. Translated: CASRAGREEKLFF. The J gene is TRBJ1-4, the V gene TRBV27; the D gene is possibly TRBD1 (5 bases). Trimming left V 6 bases short and J 8 bases short, with 13 bases between. The CDR3 contains 13 residues. The germline CDR1 and CDR2 sequences are MNHEY and SMNVEV (reference sequence). Combining the CDR3 with reference TRBV27 and TRBJ1-4 gives the whole variable domain EAQVTQNPRYLITVTGKKLTVTCSQNMNHEYMSWYRQDPGLGLRQIYYSMNVEVTDKGDVPEGYKVSRKEKRNFPLILESPSPNQTSLYFCASRAGREEKLFFGSGTQLSVL.